This T cell receptor (beta chain) was recorded in a study of blood T cell repertoires in COVID-19. This CDR3 has 15 residues. V was trimmed by 5 bases and J by 2 bases, leaving 15 bases between them. Germline-derived CDR1 and CDR2 are MNHEY and SMNVEV (reference sequence). Using immunoSEQ multiplex PCR, the repertoire was profiled, and TCRdb retains in-frame clones only, with some absent. The sample includes roughly 100,000 clones, nearly 85% seen only once; the top ten take 13%. The rearrangement uses TRBV27 and TRBJ1-1; D is possibly TRBD1 (6 bases). Sequencing used peripheral blood. This clonotype was sampled from a human donor in a cohort sampled during active or convalescent COVID-19. The CDR3 DNA is TGTGCCAGCAGTCCTCCTCCGGGACACAACACTGAAGCTTTCTTT. This codes for CASSPPPGHNTEAFF.